This TCR beta chain was observed in a study of control samples from healthy donors and cancer patients. The repertoire was sequenced with immunoSEQ multiplex PCR; TCRdb's copy has only in-frame clones and lacks some. The sample has 200,000 or so clones, 90% to 95% seen once; the top ten hold 1.5% to 2%. The TCR originated in a man between 25 and 39 years old in good health. The sample consisted of blood.

This CDR3 reads CASSSENPNYGYTF. DNA of the CDR3: TGCGCCAGCAGCTCGGAGAACCCAAACTATGGCTACACCTTC. The rearrangement uses TRBV5-1 and TRBJ1-2; D gene ambiguous. The germline V gene has CDR1 SGHRS and CDR2 YFSETQ. This CDR3 has 14 residues. Trimming removed 3 bases at V and 2 bases at J, with 11 bases between.